The 31 T cell receptor beta chains listed next were all sequenced from one sample in a study of shared T cell receptors in the human thymus. Produced via immunoSEQ multiplex PCR; TCRdb's table is partial and in-frame only. This table has about 380,000 clones, more than 85% appearing once. Input material: thymocytes. The receptor set was obtained from a human donor.

As DNA, the CDR3 is TGCGCCAGCAGCCCGAACTACAATGAGCAGTTCTTC. Amino acid sequence: CASSPNYNEQFF. J is TRBJ2-1 and V is TRBV4-1; no reliable D call. From germline, CDR1 is MGHRA and CDR2 YSYEKL. Trimming pared 4 bases from V and 3 bases from J, leaving 4 bases between. The CDR3 covers 12 residues.

The chain links TRBV5-8 to TRBJ1-1, with D perhaps matching TRBD1 (6 bases). Trimming shortened V by 3 bases and J by 11 bases, and 23 bases separated the two germline ends. Germline CDR1 is SGHTS and CDR2 is YDEGEE. The CDR3 covers 15 residues. The CDR3 is CASSSRLGGGLGAFF. For the CDR3, the DNA is TGTGCCAGCAGCTCCCGGCTGGGAGGGGGGCTCGGGGCTTTCTTT.

The chain uses TRBV11-2 and TRBJ2-7, with 8 bases matching TRBD2. V lost 5 bases, J lost 3 bases, and 12 bases stayed unmatched. The germline CDR1 and CDR2 sequences are SGHAT and FQNNGV. The CDR3 extends over 16 amino acids. CDR3 sequence (DNA): TGTGCCAGCAGCGCCGATGGTCCTAGCGGGCTCTACGAGCAGTACTTC. It translates to CASSADGPSGLYEQYF.

This clone was observed once. The chain couples TRBV25-1 to TRBJ2-5; D might be TRBD1 (6 bases). Trimming shortened V by 6 bases and J by 5 bases, and 13 bases separated the two germline ends. There are 13 residues in the CDR3. From germline, CDR1 is MGHDK and CDR2 SYGVNS. The CDR3 nucleotides are TGTGCCAGCAGATCGGACAGCCGGGAGACCCAGTACTTC. Translating it yields CASRSDSRETQYF.

The rearrangement joins TRBV11-2 to TRBJ2-5, with a weak D call TRBD1 (5 bases). In germline, CDR1 is SGHAT, CDR2 FQNNGV. The CDR3 spans 13 residues. Trimming removed 3 bases from V and 2 bases from J, with 7 bases in between. The DNA of the CDR3 is TGTGCCAGCAGCTTTGACAGACAAGAGACCCAGTACTTC. Its protein is CASSFDRQETQYF.

This chain uses TRBV10-1 with TRBJ2-3, with a tentative D call TRBD2 (5 bases). Germline-derived CDR1 and CDR2 are WNHNN and SYGVQD (reference sequence). CDR3 length equals 14 residues. Trimming took 7 bases from V and 6 from J, leaving 17 bases between them. The CDR3 sequence is CASTDKRSPDTQYF. The DNA of the CDR3 is TGCGCCAGCACCGACAAGCGGTCCCCGGATACGCAGTATTTT.

The rearrangement joins TRBV4-1 to TRBJ2-7; a weak D match, TRBD2 (7 bases). Germline CDR1 MGHRA, CDR2 YSYEKL. The ends were cut back, 1 base at V and 2 bases at J, with 15 bases in the middle. The CDR3 length is 16 residues. The chain's CDR3 is CASSQGFRGATYEQYF. In DNA form, the CDR3 reads TGCGCCAGCAGCCAAGGTTTCCGGGGGGCCACCTACGAGCAGTACTTC.

The J gene is TRBJ2-3, the V gene TRBV4-2; D gene ambiguous. V was trimmed by 3 bases and J by 2 bases, leaving 15 bases between them. Looked up from germline, CDR1 is LGHNA and CDR2 is YNFKEQ. This CDR3 contains 16 residues. The CDR3, as DNA: TGTGCCAGCAGCCAGGCGGCCAGACTCTTCACAGATACGCAGTATTTT. Its protein product is CASSQAARLFTDTQYF.

The J gene is TRBJ2-5, the V gene TRBV5-6, with D hard to call. Germline assignment: CDR1 SGHDT and CDR2 YYEEEE. The CDR3 spans 12 residues. Trimming removed 3 bases from V and 5 bases from J, with 8 bases in between. Here the CDR3 DNA reads TGTGCCAGCAGCTCAAACTGGGAGACCCAGTACTTC. Protein: CASSSNWETQYF.

The J gene is TRBJ2-3, the V gene TRBV10-3; D is perhaps TRBD1 (5 bases). The germline V gene has CDR1 ENHRY and CDR2 SYGVKD. V shed 4 bases and J shed 2 bases, with 16 bases lying between them. CDR3 size: 16 residues. The CDR3 here is CAISVKQNRLTDTQYF. In DNA, the CDR3 is TGTGCCATCAGTGTGAAGCAAAACAGGCTCACAGATACGCAGTATTTT.

A single count supports this clone. The genes are TRBV15 and TRBJ2-7, with 7 bases aligning to TRBD1. This CDR3 comprises 14 residues. CDR1 is LNHNV and CDR2 is YYDKDF in the germline V gene (reference sequence). The V segment lost 5 bases and the J segment 5 bases; nucleotides outside the gene matches: 9. For the CDR3, the DNA is TGTGCCACCAGCGGGGAAGACAGGGATCACGAGCAGTACTTC. This encodes CATSGEDRDHEQYF.

This clone has a single count. The chain carries TRBV11-2 and TRBJ2-7; D may be TRBD2 (5 bases). V dropped 5 bases and J dropped 2 bases, with 13 bases sitting between them. Germline V gives CDR1 SGHAT, CDR2 FQNNGV. This CDR3 comprises 14 residues. The CDR3 here is CASSPEPGTYEQYF. CDR3 nucleotide sequence: TGTGCCAGCAGCCCGGAACCGGGGACCTACGAGCAGTACTTC.

Written as DNA, the CDR3 is TGTGCCAGCAGAAGGACTAGCGGTAGCTCCTACGAGCAGTACTTC. Protein: CASRRTSGSSYEQYF. The chain combines TRBV2 with TRBJ2-7, with TRBD2 matching 10 bases. V was clipped by 6 bases and J by 0 bases; unmatched bases: 5. The CDR3 totals 15 residues. Germline values: CDR1 SNHLY, CDR2 FYNNEI.

J is TRBJ1-5 and V is TRBV15, with 9 nucleotides matching TRBD1. This CDR3 is 14 amino acids long. CDR1 LNHNV and CDR2 YYDKDF come from the germline V gene (reference sequence). V gave up 9 bases and J gave up 1 base; unmatched junction bases: 4. The CDR3 DNA is TGTGCCACAACAGGGGGCTTAAGCAATCAGCCCCAGCATTTT. This gives the protein CATTGGLSNQPQHF. Variable domain in full (rest from reference TRBV15 and TRBJ1-5): DAMVIQNPRYQVTQFGKPVTLSCSQTLNHNVMYWYQQKSSQAPKLLFHYYDKDFNNEADTPDNFQSRRPNTSFCFLDIRSPGLGDTAMYLCATTGGLSNQPQHFGDGTRLSIL.

The chain employs TRBV11-2 and TRBJ2-5; D remains unclear. Looked up from germline, CDR1 is SGHAT and CDR2 is FQNNGV. Trimming took 5 bases from V and 5 from J, leaving 12 bases between them. The CDR3 runs 13 residues. The CDR3 sequence is CASSLFRRETQYF. CDR3 DNA sequence: TGTGCCAGCAGCCTTTTCAGGCGGGAGACCCAGTACTTC.

This sequence joins TRBV7-6 and TRBJ2-3; 8 nucleotides match TRBD2. J lost 0 bases, V lost 1 base, and 9 bases had no gene match. CDR1 is SGHVS and CDR2 is FNYEAQ in the germline V gene. This CDR3 is built from 18 residues. The CDR3, as DNA: TGTGCCAGCAGCTTAGAAATGGTGACTAGCGAGAGCACAGATACGCAGTATTTT. Its protein product is CASSLEMVTSESTDTQYF.

The gene calls are TRBV6-6 and TRBJ2-1; 11 bases agree with TRBD1. J was trimmed by 5 bases and V by 6 bases; bases with no gene match: 9. Looked up from germline, CDR1 is MNHNY and CDR2 is SVGAGI (reference sequence). The CDR3 is 16 residues long. The CDR3 DNA follows: TGTGCCAGCAGCTCTACCGGGACAGGGGGGGACAATGAGCAGTTCTTC. Protein product: CASSSTGTGGDNEQFF.

The chain combines TRBV7-8 with TRBJ2-4; no definite D call. Germline CDR1 reads SGHVS; CDR2 reads FQNEAQ. Trimming took off 2 bases at V and 0 bases at J, with 11 bases between the two ends. CDR3 size: 16 residues. The CDR3: CASSLTDPLAKNIQYF. The CDR3 nucleotides are TGTGCCAGCAGCTTAACAGACCCCCTAGCCAAAAACATTCAGTACTTC.

The V and J genes are TRBV27 and TRBJ2-1; 7 bases agree with TRBD2. This CDR3 comprises 20 residues. CDR1 is MNHEY, CDR2 SMNVEV, per germline (reference sequence). The junction had 17 bases not matched to a gene; V was cut back by 3 bases and J by 0 bases. The CDR3 DNA follows: TGTGCCAGCAGTTTTTGGGTAGCGGGTCTAGAAACGAGCTCCTACAATGAGCAGTTCTTC. Translated, it gives CASSFWVAGLETSSYNEQFF.

As DNA, the CDR3 is TGTGCCAGCAGCTTGGTTCCGGATGAGCAGTTCTTC. This codes for CASSLVPDEQFF. The J gene is TRBJ2-1, the V gene TRBV5-5; D not certain. The CDR3 runs 12 residues. V lost 0 bases, J lost 8 bases, and 6 bases lay in between. The germline V gene encodes CDR1 SGHKS and CDR2 YYEKEE (reference sequence).

The chain links TRBV5-4 to TRBJ2-1; 11 bases match TRBD2. Germline assignment: CDR1 SGHNT and CDR2 YYREEE (reference sequence). The CDR3 has 19 amino acids. Germline trimming cut 6 bases from V and 1 base from J; bases unmatched to any gene: 15. The CDR3 loop reads CASISPEVAGGPSYNEQFF. As DNA, the CDR3 is TGTGCCAGCATTTCCCCGGAGGTAGCGGGAGGGCCGTCCTACAATGAGCAGTTCTTC.

This clone has just one count. The chain has TRBV7-2 and TRBJ2-1; unclear D gene. The CDR3 contains 12 residues. Germline V lookup: CDR1 SGHTA, CDR2 FQGNSA. Trimming took 4 bases from V and 7 from J, leaving 8 bases between them. CDR3 coding DNA: TGTGCCAGCAGCTGCCCCTGTAATGAGCAGTTCTTC. Encoded protein: CASSCPCNEQFF.

The genes are TRBV27 and TRBJ2-3; TRBD2 matches at 8 bases. The junction had 17 bases not matched to a gene; V was cut back by 6 bases and J by 6 bases. Germline assignment: CDR1 MNHEY and CDR2 SMNVEV (reference sequence). The CDR3 is 17 amino acids. DNA for the CDR3: TGTGCCAGCAGCCCCCGGGACGGGAGGGCCTTGGGGGATACGCAGTATTTT. This sequence encodes CASSPRDGRALGDTQYF.

The chain couples TRBV28 to TRBJ2-7; 9 nucleotides align to TRBD1. The germline CDR1 and CDR2 sequences are MDHEN and SYDVKM. Germline trimming cut 3 bases from V and 0 bases from J; bases unmatched to any gene: 9. The CDR3 has 17 residues. CDR3 in DNA: TGTGCCAGCAGTTTCCAAGGTGACAGGGGGTCCTCCTACGAGCAGTACTTC. Translation gives CASSFQGDRGSSYEQYF.

V usage is TRBV28 and J usage is TRBJ2-5; D unclear. The CDR3 is 14 amino acids. Germline CDR1 MDHEN, CDR2 SYDVKM. V was cut by 2 bases and J by 1 base, with 8 bases left in between. CDR3 region: CASSLGRSQETQYF. The CDR3 DNA is TGTGCCAGCAGTTTAGGTCGCTCCCAAGAGACCCAGTACTTC.

The chain is built from TRBV2 and TRBJ2-3; 11 nucleotides line up with TRBD2. The CDR3 totals 15 residues. Trimming removed 9 bases from V and 2 bases from J; junction bases left unmatched: 7. Germline V gives CDR1 SNHLY, CDR2 FYNNEI. The CDR3 reads CASEISGRATDTQYF. As DNA, the CDR3 is TGTGCCAGTGAGATTAGCGGGAGGGCCACAGATACGCAGTATTTT.

The chain couples TRBV5-4 to TRBJ2-7; a weak D match, TRBD2 (5 bases). Germline V gives CDR1 SGHNT, CDR2 YYREEE (reference sequence). V was clipped by 4 bases and J by 7 bases, with 15 bases between them. CDR3 length: 13 amino acids. CDR3 residues: CASSGGLKGEQYF. The CDR3 nucleotides are TGTGCCAGCAGCGGCGGGTTGAAAGGTGAGCAGTACTTC.

The chain carries TRBV28 and TRBJ1-4, with D unresolved. This CDR3 region has 15 residues. Germline V CDR1 and CDR2: MDHEN, SYDVKM. The ends were cut back, 0 bases at V and 5 bases at J, with 10 bases in the middle. The CDR3 loop reads CASSLWEGGNEKLFF. For the CDR3, the DNA is TGTGCCAGCAGTTTATGGGAGGGTGGAAATGAAAAACTGTTTTTT.

This rearrangement joins TRBV9 to TRBJ2-5; 8 nucleotides line up with TRBD2. The CDR3 loop spans 15 amino acids. Germline-derived CDR1 and CDR2 are SGDLS and YYNGEE. The V segment lost 1 base and the J segment 1 base; nucleotides outside the gene matches: 3. The CDR3 loop is CASSVWTSSQETQYF. The DNA for the CDR3 is TGTGCCAGCAGCGTATGGACTAGCAGCCAAGAGACCCAGTACTTC.

V gene TRBV5-5 combines with J gene TRBJ2-5; tentative D call: TRBD2 (6 bases). Germline loops: CDR1 SGHKS, CDR2 YYEKEE (reference sequence). Trimming stripped 4 bases from V and 5 bases from J, with 12 bases between. This CDR3 has 13 amino acids. The CDR3 sequence is CASSTRREETQYF. Written as DNA, the CDR3 is TGTGCCAGCAGCACAAGACGGGAGGAGACCCAGTACTTC.

This chain links TRBV28 with TRBJ1-1; D remains unclear. Germline loops: CDR1 MDHEN, CDR2 SYDVKM. The CDR3 totals 16 residues. The V and J ends lost 3 bases and 5 bases respectively, with 19 bases between them. DNA of the CDR3: TGTGCCAGCAGTTTGTATCCCCCCGGTTGGGGAACTGAAGCTTTCTTT. Its translation: CASSLYPPGWGTEAFF.